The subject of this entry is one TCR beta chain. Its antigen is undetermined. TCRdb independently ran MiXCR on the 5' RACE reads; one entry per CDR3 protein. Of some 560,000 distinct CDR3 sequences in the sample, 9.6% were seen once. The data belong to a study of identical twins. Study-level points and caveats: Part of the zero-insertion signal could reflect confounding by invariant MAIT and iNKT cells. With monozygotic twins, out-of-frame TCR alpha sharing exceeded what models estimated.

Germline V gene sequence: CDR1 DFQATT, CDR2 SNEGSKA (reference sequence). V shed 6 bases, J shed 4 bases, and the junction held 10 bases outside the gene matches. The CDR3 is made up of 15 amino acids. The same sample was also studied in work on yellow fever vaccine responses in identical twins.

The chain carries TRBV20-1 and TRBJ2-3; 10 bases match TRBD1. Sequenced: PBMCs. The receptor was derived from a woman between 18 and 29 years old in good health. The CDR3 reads CSALMRGTGADTQYF. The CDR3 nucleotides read TGCAGTGCCCTAATGCGAGGGACAGGGGCAGATACGCAGTATTTT.